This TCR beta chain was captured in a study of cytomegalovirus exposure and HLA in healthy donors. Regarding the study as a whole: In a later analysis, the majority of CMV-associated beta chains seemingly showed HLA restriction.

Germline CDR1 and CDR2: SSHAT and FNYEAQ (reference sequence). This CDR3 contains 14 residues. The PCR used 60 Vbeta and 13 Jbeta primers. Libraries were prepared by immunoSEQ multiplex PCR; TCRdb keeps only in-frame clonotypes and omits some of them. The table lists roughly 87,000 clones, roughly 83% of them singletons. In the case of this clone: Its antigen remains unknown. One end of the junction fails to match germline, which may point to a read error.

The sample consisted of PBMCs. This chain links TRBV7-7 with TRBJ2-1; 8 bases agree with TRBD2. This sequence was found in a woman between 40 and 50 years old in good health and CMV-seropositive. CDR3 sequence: CASSLQLTSDEQFF. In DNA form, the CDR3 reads TGTGCTAGCAGCTTACAACTGACTAGCGATGAGCAGTTCTTC.